The TCR beta chain under discussion was sequenced for a study of T cell responses to AZD1222 COVID-19 vaccine. Study-level findings and limits: Only after the peak T cell response were repertoires sampled. Reports indicate that nearly half of spike-specific TCRs are directed at unmutated variant regions. Spike-specific TCR depth and breadth grew after two AZD1222 doses.

Of note for this clone: What it binds is unknown. The junction shows a germline mismatch at one end, possibly a read error.

This CDR3 has 13 residues. Germline V lookup: CDR1 SGHDN, CDR2 FVKESK. Clones were sequenced by immunoSEQ multiplex PCR, and TCRdb holds only the in-frame ones, with some missing. Altogether 150,000 to 200,000 clones are present, 85% to 95% being singletons, with the ten largest covering about 3.9%. The chain has TRBV14 and TRBJ2-4; the match to TRBD1 covers 10 bases. The clonotype originates from an adult in good health. The sequencing used peripheral blood, collected on day 0 of AZD1222 vaccination. CDR3 amino acids: CASSQDRGTGVSF. The CDR3, as DNA: TGTGCCAGCAGCCAAGATAGGGGGACAGGGGTGAGCTTC.